This T cell receptor (beta chain) was sequenced during a study of blood T cell repertoires in COVID-19. Per the original data handling: Estimated nucleated cell counts came from reference gene primer amplification. Assay: immunoSEQ multiplex PCR; the TCRdb copy retains only in-frame clones and omits some. That table is the source of V, J and clone size, and D and trimming were worked out from the DNA. This sample has 350,000 or so clones, with about 86% found just once. The CDR3 contains 15 residues. Germline loops: CDR1 SGHRS, CDR2 YFSETQ. V shed 5 bases and J 1 base; nucleotides not matched to a gene: 6. Participant ages covered about 18 to 89 years across about 22 US areas. Participants' reported clinical history set cohort assignment.

The sequencing sample was made of PBMCs or T cells enriched from blood (not recorded which). This clonotype was sampled from a woman between 40 and 50 years old with acute COVID-19. The rearrangement uses TRBV5-1 and TRBJ1-1; 9 nucleotides match TRBD1. The CDR3 DNA is TGCGCCAGCAGAATACCGGGACAGGGGAACACTGAAGCTTTCTTT. Amino acid sequence: CASRIPGQGNTEAFF.